The 16 T cell receptor beta chains listed next were all sequenced from one sample in a study of somatic mutations in cytotoxic T cells in rheumatoid arthritis. Here immunoSEQ multiplex PCR was the method, and the copy in TCRdb shows in-frame clones only, minus some. The sample yields 10,000 to 12,000 clones, about nine tenths seen once. Sequencing was done on a sample of CD4+ T cells sorted from blood. The receptors were gathered from a woman aged 18-29 years with rheumatoid arthritis.

The chain uses TRBV6-1 and TRBJ2-1; 8 nucleotides agree with TRBD2. This CDR3 contains 16 residues. The V segment lost 2 bases and the J segment 0 bases; nucleotides outside the gene matches: 3. Germline loops: CDR1 MNHNS, CDR2 SASEGT. The CDR3 sequence is CASSELRGDSYNEQFF. The CDR3 nucleotides are TGTGCCAGCAGTGAATTGCGGGGGGACTCCTACAATGAGCAGTTCTTC.

The gene calls are TRBV30 and TRBJ2-4; TRBD1 agrees at 7 bases. Germline V gives CDR1 GTSNPN, CDR2 SVGIG (reference sequence). The CDR3 runs 13 residues. V lost 3 bases and J lost 6; bases outside the gene matches: 5. The DNA for the CDR3 is TGTGCCTGGAGCTTAGGACAGGCAAACATTCAGTACTTC. Protein: CAWSLGQANIQYF. Full variable domain (outside the CDR3, taken from reference TRBV30 and TRBJ2-4): SQTIHQWPATLVQPVGSPLSLECTVEGTSNPNLYWYRQAAGRGLQLLFYSVGIGQISSEVPQNLSASRPQDRQFILSSKKLLLSDSGFYLCAWSLGQANIQYFGAGTRLSVL.

The V call is TRBV5-1, the J call TRBJ2-4; TRBD1 matches at 7 bases. The V segment lost 4 bases and the J segment 6 bases; nucleotides outside the gene matches: 16. CDR1 and CDR2 from the germline V gene are SGHRS and YFSETQ. This CDR3 comprises 17 residues. Here the CDR3 reads CASSPTTQGRQINIQYF. The CDR3 DNA reads TGCGCCAGCAGCCCTACCACACAGGGGCGACAGATAAACATTCAGTACTTC. Looking up the rest from reference TRBV5-1 and TRBJ2-4 gives the full variable domain: KAGVTQTPRYLIKTRGQQVTLSCSPISGHRSVSWYQQTPGQGLQFLFEYFSETQRNKGNFPGRFSGRQFSNSRSEMNVSTLELGDSALYLCASSPTTQGRQINIQYFGAGTRLSVL.

The chain uses TRBV6-5 and TRBJ1-2; D remains ambiguous. The V end was cut by 6 bases, the J end by 4 bases, with 15 bases between. The length of the CDR3 is 14 residues. Germline-derived CDR1 and CDR2 are MNHEY and SVGAGI. The CDR3 reads CASSRRGRVYGYTF. The DNA for the CDR3 is TGTGCCAGCAGCCGACGGGGTCGGGTCTATGGCTACACCTTC.

This chain links TRBV28 with TRBJ2-7; 11 bases line up with TRBD1. Losses at the gene ends were 6 bases for V and 2 bases for J; bases not matched to a gene: 3. This CDR3 contains 14 residues. Germline V gene lookup returns CDR1 MDHEN and CDR2 SYDVKM. The CDR3 sequence is CASRGTGGPYEQYF. CDR3 in DNA: TGTGCCAGCAGAGGGACAGGGGGGCCCTACGAGCAGTACTTC.

This chain joins TRBV11-2 and TRBJ2-7; 7 nucleotides align to TRBD1. Germline loops: CDR1 SGHAT, CDR2 FQNNGV. V shed 4 bases and J 0 bases; nucleotides not matched to a gene: 9. This CDR3 contains 16 residues. The CDR3 DNA follows: TGTGCCAGCAGCTCGCGACTGGGACAGCCCTCCTACGAGCAGTACTTC. Its protein is CASSSRLGQPSYEQYF.

The chain links TRBV28 to TRBJ1-1; no definite D call. The CDR3 sequence is 12 residues long. The germline V and J ends were trimmed by 11 bases and 1 base, with 11 bases remaining between them. Germline V gene lookup returns CDR1 MDHEN and CDR2 SYDVKM. The CDR3 protein is CAVIEWNTEAFF. The CDR3 DNA follows: TGTGCCGTTATAGAGTGGAACACTGAAGCTTTCTTT. Using reference TRBV28 and TRBJ1-1 for the parts outside the CDR3, the full variable domain is DVKVTQSSRYLVKRTGEKVFLECVQDMDHENMFWYRQDPGLGLRLIYFSYDVKMKEKGDIPEGYSVSREKKERFSLILESASTNQTSMYLCAVIEWNTEAFFGQGTRLTVV.

This clone turned up a few times. The chain couples TRBV5-6 to TRBJ1-5; possibly TRBD1 for D (6 bases). This CDR3 has 14 amino acids. CDR1 is SGHDT, CDR2 YYEEEE, per germline. V was shortened by 2 bases and J by 7 bases, with 13 bases between the two germline ends. The CDR3 region is CASSFWGLGQPQHF. CDR3 nucleotide sequence: TGTGCCAGCAGCTTTTGGGGGCTAGGCCAGCCCCAGCATTTT.

The rearrangement uses TRBV18 and TRBJ1-5; 9 positions agree with TRBD1. Trimming removed 6 bases from V and 7 bases from J; junction bases left unmatched: 10. The CDR3 is 15 amino acids. CDR1 is KGHSH, CDR2 LQKENI, per germline. The CDR3 nucleotides are TGTGCCAGCTCCCGAGGGACAGGGTACGACCAGCCCCAGCATTTT. It is translated as CASSRGTGYDQPQHF.

This clone was found once. The V call is TRBV18, the J call TRBJ2-7, with 10 bases identical to TRBD2. J was trimmed by 4 bases and V by 5 bases; bases with no gene match: 5. The length of the CDR3 is 14 residues. Looked up from germline, CDR1 is KGHSH and CDR2 is LQKENI. The chain's CDR3 is CASSVGLAEYEQYF. The DNA for the CDR3 is TGTGCCAGCTCAGTTGGACTAGCGGAGTACGAGCAGTACTTC. Together with reference TRBV18 and TRBJ2-7, the CDR3 gives the full variable domain: NAGVMQNPRHLVRRRGQEARLRCSPMKGHSHVYWYRQLPEEGLKFMVYLQKENIIDESGMPKERFSAEFPKEGPSILRIQQVVRGDSAAYFCASSVGLAEYEQYFGPGTRLTVT.

The rearrangement joins TRBV20-1 to TRBJ2-7, with TRBD1 matching 7 bases. CDR3 size: 11 residues. Germline CDR1 and CDR2: DFQATT and SNEGSKA (reference sequence). The CDR3 nucleotides read TGCAGCTTTAGGGGGCTATACGAGCAGTACTTC. This translates into CSFRGLYEQYF.

As to this clone: A read error may produce the germline difference seen at one junction end. V and J are TRBV7-2 and TRBJ2-7; TRBD2 aligns across 7 bases. The CDR3 covers 15 residues. Germline V gene lookup returns CDR1 SGHTA and CDR2 FQGNSA. CDR3 loop: CASSLAGVNSYGQYF. As DNA, the CDR3 is TGTGCCAGCAGCCTCGCGGGGGTCAACTCCTACGGGCAGTACTTC.

V and J are TRBV28 and TRBJ1-4; TRBD1 matches at 9 bases. The CDR3 contains 15 residues. Trimming took 6 bases from V and 5 from J; bases not matched to a gene: 7. The germline V gene encodes CDR1 MDHEN and CDR2 SYDVKM. CDR3 nucleotides: TGTGCCAGCAGGGAGACAGGGGGAGTAAATGAAAAACTGTTTTTT. Protein sequence: CASRETGGVNEKLFF.

This clone was detected once. This rearrangement joins TRBV5-1 to TRBJ2-3; tentative D call: TRBD1 (6 bases). Germline V gene sequence: CDR1 SGHRS, CDR2 YFSETQ. Trimming took off 1 base at V and 6 bases at J, with 12 bases between the two ends. CDR3 length: 14 amino acids. CDR3 region: CASSLSLQGDTQYF. In DNA form, the CDR3 reads TGCGCCAGCAGCTTGTCCCTACAGGGTGATACGCAGTATTTT.

In this sample, this clone turned up once. This chain joins TRBV7-9 and TRBJ2-5; TRBD1 is a possible D gene (5 bases). The germline V and J ends were trimmed by 1 base and 4 bases, with 13 bases remaining between them. Germline CDR1 is SEHNR and CDR2 is FQNEAQ (reference sequence). The CDR3 consists of 15 residues. The chain's CDR3 is CASSLGSPQGETQYF. The CDR3 region has the DNA TGTGCCAGCAGCTTAGGCAGCCCCCAGGGAGAGACCCAGTACTTC.

The chain combines TRBV6-5 with TRBJ2-7, with 8 bases fitting TRBD1. J gave up 5 bases and V 6 bases, and 12 bases lay outside the gene matches. The CDR3 is 15 residues long. Germline V gene sequence: CDR1 MNHEY, CDR2 SVGAGI. The CDR3 nucleotides are TGTGCCAGCAGCCACCTGGACAGGGTTGTAAACGAGCAGTACTTC. Its protein product is CASSHLDRVVNEQYF.